Below, one T cell receptor beta chain is given with its context. Its target is unknown. The CDR3 runs to 15 residues. Germline values: CDR1 SGHNT, CDR2 YYREEE (reference sequence). The junction had 4 bases not matched to a gene; V was cut back by 5 bases and J by 0 bases. These data originate in a study of T-cell memory formation after mild COVID-19. Study-level results: Later expanders leaned CD4+, whereas day 15 to 85 contracting clones were balanced CD4/CD8. Of the contracting clones, CD4+ ones lay mainly in CM and EM, and CD8+ ones in EMRA.

TCR alpha and TCR beta cDNA libraries carrying sample barcodes and UMIs were produced by 5'RACE using constant-segment primers. TCRdb re-derived calls from the 5' RACE reads in MiXCR, one entry per CDR3 protein. The sample lists 540,000 or so distinct CDR3 sequences, about 20% seen once, with around 12% in the top ten. This chain connects TRBV5-4 to TRBJ2-2, with 7 positions matching TRBD1. This TCR derives from an adult woman who had mild COVID-19 (a few samples of this study predate the infection). Cell type and time point are not known. Sequencing input: PBMCs or a T cell subset sorted from them (not recorded which). CDR3 residues: CASRMGQPNTGELFF. The CDR3 nucleotides read TGTGCCAGCAGAATGGGACAGCCGAACACCGGGGAGCTGTTTTTT.